Each of the 14 T cell receptor beta chains below was sequenced from the same sample in a study of glioma-infiltrating T cells. The iRepertoire nested amplicon-rescue multiplex PCR amplified TCR alpha and beta CDR3s from RNA. One entry per CDR3 protein results from TCRdb running MiXCR on the multiplex PCR reads. This table has about 140,000 distinct CDR3 sequences, about two fifths appearing once. Input material: glioma tissue, nonneoplastic brain tissue, or PBMCs (not recorded which). Receptors originate from a human donor with low-grade glioma or glioblastoma, undergoing nonglioma brain surgery, or in good health (not recorded which).

This chain connects TRBV6-1 to TRBJ2-1; 8 bases align to TRBD2. Germline CDR1 reads MNHNS; CDR2 reads SASEGT. V was clipped by 4 bases and J by 6 bases; unmatched bases: 8. CDR3 length: 15 amino acids. The CDR3 is CASSVIAGGTNEQFF. The CDR3 DNA is TGTGCCAGCAGTGTCATTGCGGGAGGAACCAATGAGCAGTTCTTC.

On this clonotype: One base away lies a much larger clone, so this may be a sequencing read error. No conserved phenylalanine or tryptophan ends this CDR3, so it is likely a read error. This chain joins TRBV20-1 and TRBJ2-7, with D maybe TRBD1 (6 bases). There are 13 residues in the CDR3. With 1 base removed from V and 3 bases from J, the gap between germline ends came to 10 bases. The germline CDR1 and CDR2 sequences are DFQATT and SNEGSKA (reference sequence). The CDR3 reads CSARAGHNYEQYL. For the CDR3, the DNA is TGCAGTGCTAGAGCGGGACACAACTACGAGCAGTACCTC.

The chain is built from TRBV7-3 and TRBJ1-1; D might be TRBD1 (5 bases). Germline CDR1 SGHTA, CDR2 FQGTGA. This CDR3 has 13 residues. With 6 bases removed from V and 7 bases from J, the gap between germline ends came to 15 bases. CDR3 region: CASSRGLDVEAFF. As DNA, the CDR3 is TGTGCCAGCAGTAGGGGACTGGATGTTGAAGCTTTCTTT.

This clonotype was counted only a few times. J is TRBJ1-5 and V is TRBV6-1; no clear D gene. This CDR3 has 14 amino acids. From germline, CDR1 is MNHNS and CDR2 SASEGT. With 7 bases removed from V and 0 bases from J, the gap between germline ends came to 10 bases. For the CDR3, the DNA is TGTGCCAGCATTGGGATAAATAGCAATCAGCCCCAGCATTTT. This sequence encodes CASIGINSNQPQHF.

This chain links TRBV28 with TRBJ2-4; D not certain. In germline, CDR1 is MDHEN, CDR2 SYDVKM. The length of the CDR3 is 18 residues. V was trimmed by 5 bases and J by 0 bases, leaving 20 bases between them. CDR3: CASSRHQSRLLAKNIQYF. CDR3 bases: TGTGCCAGCAGTCGACATCAGTCTCGACTCCTAGCCAAAAACATTCAGTACTTC.

In regard to this clonotype: Being one base from a much bigger clone, this may be a read error. CDR3 in DNA: TGCGCCAGCAGCCAAGCCGGGAGCTCCTACAATGAGCAGTTCTTC. Translating it yields CASSQAGSSYNEQFF. The rearrangement links TRBV4-3 to TRBJ2-1, with D maybe TRBD2 (6 bases). From germline, CDR1 is LGHNA and CDR2 YSLEER. Trimming removed 1 base at V and 0 bases at J, with 7 bases between. The CDR3 is 15 residues long.

The table lists this clonotype with many counts. The chain is built from TRBV15 and TRBJ2-3; 8 bases align to TRBD2. CDR3 length: 14 amino acids. Germline-derived CDR1 and CDR2 are LNHNV and YYDKDF (reference sequence). With V trimmed by 7 bases and J by 0 bases, 3 bases remained unmatched. The CDR3 coding sequence is TGTGCCACCAAGGCGGGAGGCAGCACAGATACGCAGTATTTT. Amino acid sequence: CATKAGGSTDTQYF.

This clonotype was picked up a small number of times. The chain recombines TRBV29-1 with TRBJ2-3; D unclear. Between the trimmed V and J ends, which lost 3 bases and 1 base, there was a span of 5 bases. The V gene's germline CDR1 is SQVTM and CDR2 ANQGSEA. The CDR3 covers 12 residues. Here the CDR3 DNA reads TGCAGCGTTGATTTTGGCACAGATACGCAGTATTTT. It specifies CSVDFGTDTQYF.

This chain uses TRBV20-1 with TRBJ2-1, with 8 positions matching TRBD2. Losses at the gene ends were 3 bases for V and 7 bases for J; bases not matched to a gene: 2. Germline V lookup: CDR1 DFQATT, CDR2 SNEGSKA (reference sequence). The CDR3 extends over 12 amino acids. The CDR3, as DNA: TGCAGTGCTAGCGGGGGGGGTAATGAGCAGTTCTTC. It translates to CSASGGGNEQFF.

Written as DNA, the CDR3 is TGTGCCAGCAGCTCCCCCCAGGGCAACGAGCAGTACTTC. It translates to CASSSPQGNEQYF. The rearrangement links TRBV11-2 to TRBJ2-7, with TRBD1 as a possible D gene (5 bases). CDR3 size: 13 residues. Trimming pared 4 bases from V and 5 bases from J, leaving 12 bases between. Germline loops: CDR1 SGHAT, CDR2 FQNNGV.

The V gene is TRBV15, the J gene TRBJ2-3, with 7 bases that match TRBD1. This CDR3 spans 14 amino acids. Germline loops: CDR1 LNHNV, CDR2 YYDKDF (reference sequence). V was pared by 8 bases and J by 6 bases, with 11 bases of the junction left unmatched. Written as DNA, the CDR3 is TGTGCCACCCGTCGGGACAGCTCAGGGGATACGCAGTATTTT. The encoded protein is CATRRDSSGDTQYF.

This clonotype was picked up a small number of times. This rearrangement joins TRBV6-1 to TRBJ2-3, with D possibly matching TRBD2 (5 bases). Germline CDR1 reads MNHNS; CDR2 reads SASEGT. CDR3 length: 13 residues. V shed 8 bases and J shed 4 bases, with 13 bases lying between them. The CDR3 nucleotides are TGTGCCAGCCGGGGTAGGATCGCAGATACGCAGTATTTT. Translation gives CASRGRIADTQYF.

The chain uses TRBV7-8 and TRBJ2-1; D may be TRBD2 (5 bases). V lost 0 bases and J lost 6, with 12 bases in between. Per germline, CDR1 SGHVS and CDR2 FQNEAQ. The CDR3 extends over 15 amino acids. CDR3 region: CASSLAYGISNEQFF. DNA for the CDR3: TGTGCCAGCAGCTTAGCGTACGGGATTAGCAATGAGCAGTTCTTC.

The chain employs TRBV20-1 and TRBJ2-1, with 12 positions matching TRBD2. The CDR3 is 15 amino acids. V shed 5 bases, J shed 6 bases, and the junction held 8 bases outside the gene matches. Germline V CDR1 and CDR2: DFQATT, SNEGSKA (reference sequence). CDR3 region: CSARRLAGVGNEQFF. DNA of the CDR3: TGCAGTGCTCGCCGACTAGCGGGAGTGGGCAATGAGCAGTTCTTC.